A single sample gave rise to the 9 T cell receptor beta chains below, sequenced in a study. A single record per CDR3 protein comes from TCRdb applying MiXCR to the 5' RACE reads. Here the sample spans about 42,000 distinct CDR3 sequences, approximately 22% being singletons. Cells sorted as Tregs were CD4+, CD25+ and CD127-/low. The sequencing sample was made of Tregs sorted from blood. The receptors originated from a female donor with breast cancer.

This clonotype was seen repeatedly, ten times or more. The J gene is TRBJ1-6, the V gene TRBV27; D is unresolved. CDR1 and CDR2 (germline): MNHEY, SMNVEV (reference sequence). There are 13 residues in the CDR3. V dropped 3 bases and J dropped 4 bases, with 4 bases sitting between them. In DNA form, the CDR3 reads TGTGCCAGCAGTTTGGGTTATAATTCACCCCTCCACTTT. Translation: CASSLGYNSPLHF.

In nucleotides, the CDR3 is TGTGCCAGCAGTGCAGACCTCTATGGCTACACCTTC. This sequence encodes CASSADLYGYTF. The V gene is TRBV27, the J gene TRBJ1-2; D gene uncertain. Trimming took 5 bases from V and 4 from J, leaving 8 bases between them. There are 12 residues in the CDR3. The germline V gene encodes CDR1 MNHEY and CDR2 SMNVEV (reference sequence).

This CDR3 reads CSVAITRNSGNTIYF. The CDR3 region has the DNA TGCAGCGTCGCCATCACACGGAACTCTGGAAACACCATATATTTT. The chain uses TRBV29-1 and TRBJ1-3; no clear D gene. The CDR3 runs to 15 residues. Trimming cost V 6 bases and J 0 bases, with 15 bases left between them. Germline lookup yields CDR1 SQVTM and CDR2 ANQGSEA.

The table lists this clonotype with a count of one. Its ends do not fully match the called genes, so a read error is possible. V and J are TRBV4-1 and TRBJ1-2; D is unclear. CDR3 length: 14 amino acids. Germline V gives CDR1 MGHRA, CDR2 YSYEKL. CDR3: CASSQGTRARGYAF. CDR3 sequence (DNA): TGCGCCAGCAGCCAAGGAACCCGGGCGAGAGGCTACGCCTTC.

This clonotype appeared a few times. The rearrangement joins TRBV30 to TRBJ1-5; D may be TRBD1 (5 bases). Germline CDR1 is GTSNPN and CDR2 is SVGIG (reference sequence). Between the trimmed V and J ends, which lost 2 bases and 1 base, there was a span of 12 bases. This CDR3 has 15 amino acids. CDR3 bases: TGTGCCTGGAGTTTGGGGCAGGGAAGCAATCAGCCCCAGCATTTT. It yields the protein CAWSLGQGSNQPQHF.

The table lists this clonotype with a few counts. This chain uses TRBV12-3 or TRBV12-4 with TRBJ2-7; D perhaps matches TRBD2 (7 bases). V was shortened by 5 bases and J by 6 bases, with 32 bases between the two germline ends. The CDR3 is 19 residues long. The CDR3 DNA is TGTGCCAGCAGTCCCACACAGGGTCTGGCGGGAGCGTCTTTTGGCGAGCAGTACTTC. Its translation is CASSPTQGLAGASFGEQYF.

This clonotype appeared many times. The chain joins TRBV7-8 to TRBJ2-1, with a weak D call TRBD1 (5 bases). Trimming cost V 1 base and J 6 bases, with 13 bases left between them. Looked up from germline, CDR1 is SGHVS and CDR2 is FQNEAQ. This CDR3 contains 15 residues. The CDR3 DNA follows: TGTGCCAGCAGCTTAGTGGCAGGGCGATCCAATGAGCAGTTCTTC. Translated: CASSLVAGRSNEQFF.

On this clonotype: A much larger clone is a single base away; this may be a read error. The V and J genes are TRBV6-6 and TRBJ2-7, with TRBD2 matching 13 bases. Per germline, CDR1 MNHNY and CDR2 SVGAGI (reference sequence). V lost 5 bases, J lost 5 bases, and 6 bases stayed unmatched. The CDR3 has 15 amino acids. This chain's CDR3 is CASSDGTSGNNEQYF. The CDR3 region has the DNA TGTGCCAGCAGTGACGGGACTAGCGGGAACAACGAGCAGTACTTC.

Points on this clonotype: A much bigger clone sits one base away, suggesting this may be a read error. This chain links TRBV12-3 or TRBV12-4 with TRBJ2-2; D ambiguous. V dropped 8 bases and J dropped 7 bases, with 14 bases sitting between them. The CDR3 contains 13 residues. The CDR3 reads CASGPLSNGELFF. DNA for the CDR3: TGTGCCAGCGGTCCCCTAAGTAACGGGGAGCTGTTTTTT.